The next 13 T cell receptor beta chains were all read from a single sample in a study of cytomegalovirus exposure and HLA in healthy donors. PCR involved 60 Vbeta and 13 Jbeta primers. The assay was immunoSEQ multiplex PCR, and TCRdb's table has in-frame clones only and misses some. The sample includes 90,000 to 100,000 clones, about 78% of them seen just once. Sequencing was done on a sample of PBMCs. The receptors stem from a woman between 35 and 50 years old in good health and CMV-seronegative.

The chain is built from TRBV27 and TRBJ1-1; 7 positions agree with TRBD1. CDR3 length: 17 amino acids. Germline CDR1 MNHEY, CDR2 SMNVEV (reference sequence). Trimming cost V 6 bases and J 1 base; bases outside gene matches: 14. CDR3 amino acids: CASRPRSAGQRNTEAFF. DNA of the CDR3: TGTGCCAGCAGACCCCGTAGCGCGGGACAGAGGAACACTGAAGCTTTCTTT.

J is TRBJ1-4 and V is TRBV5-4, with D possibly TRBD1 on 6 matching bases. The germline V gene has CDR1 SGHNT and CDR2 YYREEE (reference sequence). Trimming stripped 0 bases from V and 4 bases from J, with 13 bases between. The CDR3 has 16 amino acids. CDR3 bases: TGTGCCAGCAGCTTGGTTGGGGGCCGAGGTAATGAAAAACTGTTTTTT. Protein product: CASSLVGGRGNEKLFF.

The V call is TRBV2, the J call TRBJ2-4; 8 nucleotides line up with TRBD1. This CDR3 is 16 amino acids long. Losses at the gene ends were 6 bases for V and 1 base for J; bases not matched to a gene: 8. Germline CDR1 SNHLY, CDR2 FYNNEI. The DNA of the CDR3 is TGTGCCAGCAGCCACAACAGGGGGGCCGCCAAAAACATTCAGTACTTC. It yields the protein CASSHNRGAAKNIQYF.

V and J are TRBV27 and TRBJ1-1; perhaps TRBD1 as D (6 bases). Looked up from germline, CDR1 is MNHEY and CDR2 is SMNVEV (reference sequence). This CDR3 spans 14 amino acids. V was trimmed by 6 bases and J by 0 bases, leaving 11 bases between them. In DNA form, the CDR3 reads TGTGCCAGCAGATCCGGGACACTGAACACTGAAGCTTTCTTT. Protein: CASRSGTLNTEAFF.

The chain employs TRBV11-3 and TRBJ1-1, with a possible D match to TRBD1 (6 bases). Trimming stripped 5 bases from V and 1 base from J, with 11 bases between. Germline-derived CDR1 and CDR2 are SGHNT and YENEEA. The CDR3 is 14 residues long. Here the CDR3 DNA reads TGTGCCAGCAGCCGTGACAGGACGAACACTGAAGCTTTCTTT. It codes for CASSRDRTNTEAFF.

The chain uses TRBV7-8 and TRBJ2-1; 13 positions match TRBD2. The trim removed 1 base at V and 7 bases at J, leaving 13 bases unmatched. This CDR3 is 19 amino acids long. Germline loops: CDR1 SGHVS, CDR2 FQNEAQ. The CDR3 reads CASSLESGSGTSGKNEQFF. The CDR3 coding sequence is TGTGCCAGCAGCTTAGAGTCTGGGTCCGGGACTAGCGGGAAAAATGAGCAGTTCTTC.

The J gene is TRBJ2-1, the V gene TRBV19, with D unresolved. Between the trimmed V and J ends, which lost 7 bases and 8 bases, there was a span of 9 bases. This CDR3 region has 11 residues. From germline, CDR1 is LNHDA and CDR2 SQIVND (reference sequence). The CDR3 sequence: CASTSGDEQFF. The CDR3 bases are TGTGCCAGTACTAGTGGAGATGAGCAGTTCTTC.

The rearrangement uses TRBV6-1 and TRBJ1-5; 10 nucleotides agree with TRBD1. With 5 bases clipped from V and 2 bases from J, the junction kept 3 bases outside the gene matches. The CDR3 is made up of 15 amino acids. CDR1 is MNHNS, CDR2 SASEGT, per germline. The CDR3 sequence is CASSPGTGGNQPQHF. CDR3 coding DNA: TGTGCCAGCAGTCCCGGGACAGGGGGCAATCAGCCCCAGCATTTT.

V gene TRBV15 combines with J gene TRBJ2-1; TRBD2 agrees at 12 bases. The V and J ends lost 2 bases and 6 bases, in that order; junction bases with no gene match: 2. CDR1 and CDR2 from the germline V gene are LNHNV and YYDKDF (reference sequence). The CDR3 has 15 residues. CDR3 residues: CATSRRTSGTNEQFF. The CDR3 DNA is TGTGCCACCAGCAGAAGGACTAGCGGGACCAATGAGCAGTTCTTC.

In this sample, this clone turned up once. V gene TRBV12-5 combines with J gene TRBJ2-1; perhaps TRBD2 as D (6 bases). CDR3 size: 13 residues. The ends were cut back, 6 bases at V and 2 bases at J, with 8 bases in the middle. The V gene's germline CDR1 is LGHNT and CDR2 FRNRAP. The CDR3 DNA sequence: TGTGCTAGTGGCTTAGCGGCCTACAATGAGCAGTTCTTC. Its protein product is CASGLAAYNEQFF.

V is TRBV11-2 and J is TRBJ1-4, with 9 bases lining up with TRBD1. The germline gives CDR1 SGHAT, CDR2 FQNNGV. V shed 4 bases and J 2 bases; nucleotides not matched to a gene: 5. CDR3 length: 16 residues. The CDR3 loop is CASSSQGAFTNEKLFF. The CDR3 nucleotides are TGTGCCAGCAGCTCACAGGGGGCGTTCACTAATGAAAAACTGTTTTTT.

This chain links TRBV6-6 with TRBJ2-7, with TRBD2 identical over 15 bases. The V gene end was trimmed by 2 bases and the J gene end by 7 bases; junction bases not matched to a gene: 0. The CDR3 spans 14 residues. The germline gives CDR1 MNHNY, CDR2 SVGAGI (reference sequence). In nucleotides, the CDR3 is TGTGCCAGCAGTTACGGGACTAGCGGGAGGGAGCAGTACTTC. As protein: CASSYGTSGREQYF.

The chain is built from TRBV5-1 and TRBJ1-1; TRBD1 might be the D (6 bases). CDR1 and CDR2 (germline): SGHRS, YFSETQ. This CDR3 comprises 14 residues. Trimming left V 1 base short and J 5 bases short, with 12 bases between. Here the CDR3 reads CASSLNRDPTEAFF. CDR3 nucleotides: TGCGCCAGCAGCTTGAACAGGGATCCGACTGAAGCTTTCTTT.